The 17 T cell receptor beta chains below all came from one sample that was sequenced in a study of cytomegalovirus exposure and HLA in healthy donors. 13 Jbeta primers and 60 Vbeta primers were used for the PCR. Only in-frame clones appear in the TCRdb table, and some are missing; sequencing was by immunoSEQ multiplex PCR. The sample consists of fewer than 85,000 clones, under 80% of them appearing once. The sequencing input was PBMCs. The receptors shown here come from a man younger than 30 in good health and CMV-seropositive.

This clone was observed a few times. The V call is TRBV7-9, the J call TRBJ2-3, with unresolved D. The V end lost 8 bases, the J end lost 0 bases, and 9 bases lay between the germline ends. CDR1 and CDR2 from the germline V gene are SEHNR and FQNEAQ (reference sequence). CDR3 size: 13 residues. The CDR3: CASLKLSTDTQYF. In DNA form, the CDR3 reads TGTGCCAGCCTGAAACTAAGCACAGATACGCAGTATTTT. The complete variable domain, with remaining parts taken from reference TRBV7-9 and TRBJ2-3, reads DTGVSQNPRHKITKRGQNVTFRCDPISEHNRLYWYRQTLGQGPEFLTYFQNEAQLEKSRLLSDRFSAERPKGSFSTLEIQRTEQGDSAMYLCASLKLSTDTQYFGPGTRLTVL.

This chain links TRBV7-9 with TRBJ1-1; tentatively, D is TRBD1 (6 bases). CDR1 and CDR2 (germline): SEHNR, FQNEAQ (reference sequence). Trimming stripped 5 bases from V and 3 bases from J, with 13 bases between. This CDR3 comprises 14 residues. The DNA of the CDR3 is TGTGCCAGCAGCCGTCACGGGGGGCACACTGAAGCTTTCTTT. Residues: CASSRHGGHTEAFF.

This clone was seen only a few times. The CDR3 DNA sequence: TGTGCCAGCAGTTACGAAGGGGGACCTGGAAACACCATATATTTT. Protein sequence: CASSYEGGPGNTIYF. This chain uses TRBV6-5 with TRBJ1-3; maybe TRBD1 (6 bases). Germline lookup yields CDR1 MNHEY and CDR2 SVGAGI. Trimming took off 2 bases at V and 2 bases at J, with 10 bases between the two ends. The CDR3 extends over 15 amino acids.

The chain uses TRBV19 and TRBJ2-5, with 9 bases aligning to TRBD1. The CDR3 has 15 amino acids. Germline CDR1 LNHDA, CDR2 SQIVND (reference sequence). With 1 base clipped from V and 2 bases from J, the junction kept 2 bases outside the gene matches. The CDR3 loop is CASSIGGQGQETQYF. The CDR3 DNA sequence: TGTGCCAGTAGTATAGGGGGACAGGGTCAAGAGACCCAGTACTTC.

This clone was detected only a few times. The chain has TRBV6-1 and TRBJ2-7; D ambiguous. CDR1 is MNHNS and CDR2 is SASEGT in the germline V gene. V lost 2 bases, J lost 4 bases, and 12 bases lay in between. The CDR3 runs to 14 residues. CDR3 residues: CASSEPNRPYEQYF. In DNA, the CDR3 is TGTGCCAGCAGTGAACCAAACAGACCATACGAGCAGTACTTC.

For the CDR3, the DNA is TGTGCCAGTAGTCGCGGGACAGCCACTGAAGCTTTCTTT. Translated, it gives CASSRGTATEAFF. The chain combines TRBV19 with TRBJ1-1; 7 nucleotides agree with TRBD1. V dropped 5 bases and J dropped 4; count of bases not matched to a gene: 4. The CDR3 is 13 residues long. The V gene's germline CDR1 is LNHDA and CDR2 SQIVND (reference sequence).

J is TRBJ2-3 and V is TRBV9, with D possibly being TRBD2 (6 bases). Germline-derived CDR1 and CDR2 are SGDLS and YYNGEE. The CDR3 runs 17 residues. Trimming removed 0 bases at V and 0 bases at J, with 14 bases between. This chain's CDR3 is CASSVGEAGSSTDTQYF. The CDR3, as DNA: TGTGCCAGCAGCGTAGGAGAGGCGGGATCTAGCACAGATACGCAGTATTTT.

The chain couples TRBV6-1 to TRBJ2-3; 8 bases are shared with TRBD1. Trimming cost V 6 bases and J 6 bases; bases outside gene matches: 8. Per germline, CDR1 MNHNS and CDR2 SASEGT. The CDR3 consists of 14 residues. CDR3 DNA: TGTGCCAGCAGCCCAGGGGGCTTTTCGGATACGCAGTATTTT. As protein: CASSPGGFSDTQYF.

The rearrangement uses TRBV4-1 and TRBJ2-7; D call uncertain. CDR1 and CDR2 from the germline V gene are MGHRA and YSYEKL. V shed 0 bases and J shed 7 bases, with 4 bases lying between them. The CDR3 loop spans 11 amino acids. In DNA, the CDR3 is TGCGCCAGCAGCCAAGACAGGGAGCAGTACTTC. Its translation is CASSQDREQYF.

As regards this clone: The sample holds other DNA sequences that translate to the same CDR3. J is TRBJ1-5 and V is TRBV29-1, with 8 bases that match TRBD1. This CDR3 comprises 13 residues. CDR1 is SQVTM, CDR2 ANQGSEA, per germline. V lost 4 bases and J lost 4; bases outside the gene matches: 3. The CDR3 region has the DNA TGCAGCGTTGGGACAGGGTTAAATCAGCCCCAGCATTTT. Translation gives CSVGTGLNQPQHF.

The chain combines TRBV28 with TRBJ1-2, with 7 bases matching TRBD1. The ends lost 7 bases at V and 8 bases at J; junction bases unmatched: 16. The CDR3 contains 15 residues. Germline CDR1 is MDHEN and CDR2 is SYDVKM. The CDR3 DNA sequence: TGTGCCAGCACTCTCATTAAGGAGACAGGGACCGGCTACACCTTC. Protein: CASTLIKETGTGYTF.

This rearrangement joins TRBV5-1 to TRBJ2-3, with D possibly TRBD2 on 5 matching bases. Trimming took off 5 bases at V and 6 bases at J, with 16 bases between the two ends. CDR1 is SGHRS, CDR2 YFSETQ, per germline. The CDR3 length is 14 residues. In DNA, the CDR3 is TGCGCCAGCAGAGCGGACCCGGCGTCTGATACGCAGTATTTT. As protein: CASRADPASDTQYF.

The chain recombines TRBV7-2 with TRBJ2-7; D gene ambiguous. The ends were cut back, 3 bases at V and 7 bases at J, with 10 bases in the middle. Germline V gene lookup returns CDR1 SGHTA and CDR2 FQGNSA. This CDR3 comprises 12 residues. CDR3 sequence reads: CASSFPYLEQYF. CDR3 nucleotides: TGTGCCAGCAGCTTTCCCTACCTGGAGCAGTACTTC.

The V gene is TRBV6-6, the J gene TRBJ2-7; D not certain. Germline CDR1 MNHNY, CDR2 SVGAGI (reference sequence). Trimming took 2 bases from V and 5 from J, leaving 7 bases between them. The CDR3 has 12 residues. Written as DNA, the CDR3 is TGTGCCAGCAGTTACGGAGTGGACGAGCAGTACTTC. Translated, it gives CASSYGVDEQYF.

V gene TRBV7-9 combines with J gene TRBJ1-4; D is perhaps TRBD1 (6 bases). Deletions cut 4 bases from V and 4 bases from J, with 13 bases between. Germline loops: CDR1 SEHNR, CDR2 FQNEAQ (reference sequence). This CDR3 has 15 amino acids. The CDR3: CASSSPGGYNEKLFF. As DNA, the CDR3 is TGTGCCAGCAGCTCCCCGGGGGGCTATAATGAAAAACTGTTTTTT. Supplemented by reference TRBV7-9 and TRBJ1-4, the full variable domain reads DTGVSQNPRHKITKRGQNVTFRCDPISEHNRLYWYRQTLGQGPEFLTYFQNEAQLEKSRLLSDRFSAERPKGSFSTLEIQRTEQGDSAMYLCASSSPGGYNEKLFFGSGTQLSVL.

CDR3 loop: CSVGTGVMNTEAFF. In DNA form, the CDR3 reads TGCAGCGTCGGGACAGGGGTCATGAACACTGAAGCTTTCTTT. The rearrangement joins TRBV29-1 to TRBJ1-1; TRBD1 matches at 10 bases. The CDR3 covers 14 residues. Germline V gene lookup returns CDR1 SQVTM and CDR2 ANQGSEA. The trim removed 6 bases at V and 0 bases at J, leaving 4 bases unmatched.

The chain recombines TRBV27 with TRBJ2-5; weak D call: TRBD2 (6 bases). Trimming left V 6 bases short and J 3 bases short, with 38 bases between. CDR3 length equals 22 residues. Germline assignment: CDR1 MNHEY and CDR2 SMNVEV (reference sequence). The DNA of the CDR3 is TGTGCCAGCAGCCCTCCCTCGAGGAGTGGGCAGACAAAAAATTGGGGGGAAGAGACCCAGTACTTC. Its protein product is CASSPPSRSGQTKNWGEETQYF.